These T cell receptor beta chains were read from a single sample in a study of shared clonotypes between healthy human individuals. This table comes from immunoSEQ multiplex PCR, and its TCRdb copy is limited to in-frame clones, with some not included. Here the sample spans roughly 500,000 clones, more than 65% being singletons. The sequencing sample was made of PBMCs. All receptors derive from a woman in her thirties or forties in good health. Some clones in this sample may be carry-over from other donors' samples. The CDR3 runs from the conserved cysteine through the conserved F or W. Each record gives: V gene, D gene, CDR3 length, clone size, J gene, CDR3 protein, CDR3 DNA. D genes are given only for firm matches. For some rows the clone size is stated as once, few or many, or as a class when expanded; others skip it.

V: TRBV30
D: TRBD2
length: 20
size: NA
J: TRBJ2-3
CDR3: CAWSVWGSGLAGVGTDTQYF
DNA: TGTGCCTGGAGTGTATGGGGGAGCGGGCTAGCGGGAGTGGGCACAGATACGCAGTATTTT

V: TRBV5-4
D: TRBD1
length: 14
size: once
J: TRBJ1-2
CDR3: CASSLWQGAWGYTF
DNA: TGTGCCAGCAGCTTGTGGCAGGGGGCGTGGGGCTACACCTTC

V: TRBV9
D: TRBD2
length: 14
size: NA
J: TRBJ2-7
CDR3: CASTRTSGSYEQYF
DNA: TGTGCCAGCACCCGGACTAGCGGCTCTTACGAGCAGTACTTC

V: TRBV10-2
D: TRBD2
length: 13
size: NA
J: TRBJ2-5
CDR3: CASSLAVQETQYF
DNA: TGCGCCAGCAGCCTAGCGGTACAAGAGACCCAGTACTTC

V: TRBV6-1
D: TRBD2
length: 18
size: NA
J: TRBJ2-5
CDR3: CASSDWVAGGPVGETQYF
DNA: TGTGCCAGCAGTGATTGGGTAGCGGGAGGGCCGGTCGGGGAGACCCAGTACTTC

V: TRBV30
D: TRBD1
length: 13
size: NA
J: TRBJ2-7
CDR3: CAWRDRGTYEQYF
DNA: TGTGCCTGGAGGGACAGGGGGACATACGAGCAGTACTTC

V: TRBV9
D: TRBD1
length: 14
size: once
J: TRBJ2-5
CDR3: CASSPPTGSETQYF
DNA: TGTGCCAGCAGCCCCCCGACAGGGTCGGAGACCCAGTACTTC

V: TRBV28
D: NA
length: 12
size: NA
J: TRBJ1-6
CDR3: CASSLGGSPLHF
DNA: TGTGCCAGCAGTCTCGGGGGTTCACCCCTCCACTTT

V: TRBV5-6
D: TRBD1
length: 15
size: NA
J: TRBJ2-7
CDR3: CASSFRQGASIEQYF
DNA: TGTGCCAGCAGCTTCCGACAGGGGGCCTCTATCGAGCAGTACTTC

V: TRBV18
D: NA
length: 15
size: NA
J: TRBJ2-3
CDR3: CASSNRPRGTDTQYF
DNA: TGTGCCAGCTCCAACCGTCCGCGGGGCACAGATACGCAGTATTTT

V: TRBV4-1
D: NA
length: 15
size: once
J: TRBJ2-1
CDR3: CASSPSTGAYNEQFF
DNA: TGCGCCAGCAGCCCATCAACCGGGGCATACAATGAGCAGTTCTTC

V: TRBV19
D: TRBD2
length: 15
size: NA
J: TRBJ2-7
CDR3: CASSSGGRPPYEQYF
DNA: TGTGCCAGTAGTAGCGGGGGGCGCCCCCCCTACGAGCAGTACTTC

V: TRBV28
D: NA
length: 14
size: NA
J: TRBJ1-2
CDR3: CASSSPTGPGGYTF
DNA: TGTGCCAGCAGTTCCCCTACAGGGCCAGGTGGCTACACCTTC

V: TRBV30
D: TRBD1
length: 13
size: NA
J: TRBJ2-5
CDR3: CAWSPGGAETQYF
DNA: TGTGCCTGGAGTCCAGGGGGCGCGGAGACCCAGTACTTC

V: TRBV5-1
D: NA
length: 13
size: many
J: TRBJ1-5
CDR3: CASSLDPNQPQHF
DNA: TGCGCCAGCAGCTTGGACCCCAATCAGCCCCAGCATTTT

V: TRBV7-2
D: TRBD2
length: 15
size: NA
J: TRBJ2-5
CDR3: CASSLLTSFRGEQYF
DNA: TGTGCCAGCAGCTTACTGACTAGCTTCCGTGGTGAGCAGTACTTC